The 8 T cell receptor beta chains below all came from one sample that was sequenced in a study of type 1 regulatory T cells. No antigen has been assigned to these receptors. One entry per CDR3 protein, called by TCRdb with MiXCR from the reads. The sample carries tens of thousands of distinct CDR3 sequences, roughly 49% recorded once. The sequenced material came from cultured non-Tr1 T cells, either the whole culture or a sorted T cell fraction (not recorded which). The receptors come from a human donor in good health.

This chain links TRBV12-3 or TRBV12-4 with TRBJ1-4, with 10 bases aligning to TRBD1. The CDR3 runs 15 residues. Trimming removed 3 bases from V and 3 bases from J; junction bases left unmatched: 1. The CDR3 coding sequence is TGTGCCAGCAGTTTGGACAGGGGGGCTAATGAAAAACTGTTTTTT. It translates to CASSLDRGANEKLFF.

The chain has TRBV5-1 and TRBJ2-2; tentatively, D is TRBD2 (6 bases). CDR3 size: 15 residues. Germline V lookup: CDR1 SGHRS, CDR2 YFSETQ. Trimming took off 4 bases at V and 0 bases at J, with 10 bases between the two ends. The CDR3 DNA is TGCGCCAGCAGCCCGGGGGTGACGAACACCGGGGAGCTGTTTTTT. Residues: CASSPGVTNTGELFF. Full variable domain (rest looked up from reference TRBV5-1 and TRBJ2-2): KAGVTQTPRYLIKTRGQQVTLSCSPISGHRSVSWYQQTPGQGLQFLFEYFSETQRNKGNFPGRFSGRQFSNSRSEMNVSTLELGDSALYLCASSPGVTNTGELFFGEGSRLTVL.

The gene calls are TRBV5-1 and TRBJ2-1; TRBD2 matches at 10 bases. CDR1 SGHRS and CDR2 YFSETQ come from the germline V gene. This CDR3 comprises 16 residues. The junction had 11 bases not matched to a gene; V was cut back by 4 bases and J by 7 bases. CDR3 nucleotide sequence: TGCGCCAGCAGCCCAGCCCTAGCGGGGGTTGTGAATGAGCAGTTCTTC. This codes for CASSPALAGVVNEQFF. The full variable domain, with the rest looked up from reference TRBV5-1 and TRBJ2-1, is KAGVTQTPRYLIKTRGQQVTLSCSPISGHRSVSWYQQTPGQGLQFLFEYFSETQRNKGNFPGRFSGRQFSNSRSEMNVSTLELGDSALYLCASSPALAGVVNEQFFGPGTRLTVL.

The V call is TRBV14, the J call TRBJ1-4; TRBD1 is a possible D gene (5 bases). The CDR3 consists of 16 residues. V was clipped by 2 bases and J by 7 bases, with 17 bases between them. The V gene's germline CDR1 is SGHDN and CDR2 FVKESK. In DNA form, the CDR3 reads TGTGCCAGCAGCCAAAAGGGGACTACTGGTGGTGAAAAACTGTTTTTT. Amino acids: CASSQKGTTGGEKLFF.

This clonotype has just a few counts. This rearrangement joins TRBV7-2 to TRBJ2-7, with a tentative D call TRBD2 (6 bases). Germline CDR1 reads SGHTA; CDR2 reads FQGNSA. V dropped 5 bases and J dropped 3 bases, with 17 bases sitting between them. The CDR3 contains 15 residues. CDR3 coding DNA: TGTGCCAGCAGCGTAAGGGGAGGCGGTCTCTACGAGCAGTACTTC. Translated, it gives CASSVRGGGLYEQYF.

The V and J genes are TRBV19 and TRBJ1-5, with D tentatively TRBD1 (5 bases). The CDR3 spans 15 residues. Trimming stripped 6 bases from V and 5 bases from J, with 17 bases between. Germline CDR1 reads LNHDA; CDR2 reads SQIVND (reference sequence). CDR3 bases: TGTGCCAGTAGCCCGATGTGGCAGGGACATCAGCCCCAGCATTTT. This encodes CASSPMWQGHQPQHF. Filled out from reference TRBV19 and TRBJ1-5, the complete variable domain reads DGGITQSPKYLFRKEGQNVTLSCEQNLNHDAMYWYRQDPGQGLRLIYYSQIVNDFQKGDIAEGYSVSREKKESFPLTVTSAQKNPTAFYLCASSPMWQGHQPQHFGDGTRLSIL.

This clonotype was found many times. J is TRBJ2-1 and V is TRBV9, with a weak D call TRBD2 (7 bases). The V and J ends lost 0 bases and 9 bases respectively, with 16 bases between them. The germline gives CDR1 SGDLS, CDR2 YYNGEE. The CDR3 extends over 15 amino acids. CDR3 protein: CASSVVGGGRTEQFF. CDR3 nucleotides: TGTGCCAGCAGCGTAGTGGGCGGGGGCAGGACTGAGCAGTTCTTC. Together with reference TRBV9 and TRBJ2-1, the CDR3 gives the full variable domain: DSGVTQTPKHLITATGQRVTLRCSPRSGDLSVYWYQQSLDQGLQFLIQYYNGEERAKGNILERFSAQQFPDLHSELNLSSLELGDSALYFCASSVVGGGRTEQFFGPGTRLTVL.

This clonotype was recorded a few times. This rearrangement joins TRBV6-2 or TRBV6-3 to TRBJ2-2; 9 nucleotides match TRBD1. CDR1 is MNHEY and CDR2 is SVGEGT in the germline V gene. Trimming took 5 bases from V and 2 from J; bases not matched to a gene: 6. The CDR3 loop spans 16 amino acids. The CDR3 loop reads CASSPSGQGNTGELFF. The CDR3 bases are TGTGCCAGCAGTCCCTCGGGACAGGGAAACACCGGGGAGCTGTTTTTT.